This T cell receptor beta chain was observed in a study of blood T cell repertoires in COVID-19. On the study more broadly: From the United States, Italy and Spain came samples of acute and convalescent COVID-19. T cells, B-cell-depleted T cells, or PBMCs provided the cDNA or gDNA that served as material.

There are 15 residues in the CDR3. Germline CDR1 is SGHNT and CDR2 is YYREEE (reference sequence). Trimming shortened V by 0 bases and J by 0 bases, and 8 bases separated the two germline ends. Study processing details: Counts of nucleated cells, estimated from reference gene primer amplification, were obtained. Produced via immunoSEQ multiplex PCR; TCRdb's table is partial and in-frame only. V and J calls and clone size are those listed in that table; D and trimming were worked out from the DNA. The sample contains about 170,000 clones, roughly 70% of which appear only once. Specimen: peripheral blood. The TCR was taken from a woman older than 75 with acute or convalescent COVID-19. J is TRBJ2-3 and V is TRBV5-4; tentative D call: TRBD2 (5 bases). This chain's CDR3 is CASSLAGFSTDTQYF. The CDR3 region has the DNA TGTGCCAGCAGCTTGGCGGGGTTTAGCACAGATACGCAGTATTTT. Full variable domain (rest looked up from reference TRBV5-4 and TRBJ2-3): ETGVTQSPTHLIKTRGQQVTLRCSSQSGHNTVSWYQQALGQGPQFIFQYYREEENGRGNFPPRFSGLQFPNYSSELNVNALELDDSALYLCASSLAGFSTDTQYFGPGTRLTVL.